The 4 T cell receptor beta chains below come from one sample, sequenced in a study of early T cells in non-severe SARS-CoV-2 infection. TCRdb re-derived calls from the 5' RACE reads in MiXCR, one entry per CDR3 protein. This table has 55,000 or so distinct CDR3 sequences, approximately 13% appearing once. The source material was whole blood. Source of these receptors: an adult who was a healthcare worker with PCR-confirmed SARS-CoV-2 infection or an uninfected control (not recorded which).

There are many counts of this clonotype. V is TRBV3-1 and J is TRBJ1-4, with 9 bases aligning to TRBD1. The CDR3 covers 15 residues. The germline V gene has CDR1 LGHDT and CDR2 YNNKEL (reference sequence). The V segment lost 5 bases and the J segment 8 bases; nucleotides outside the gene matches: 9. The CDR3 DNA reads as TGTGCCAGCAGCGCCCGGGACAGGGTATCGGAAAAACTGTTTTTT. Translating gives CASSARDRVSEKLFF.

The V call is TRBV12-3 or TRBV12-4, the J call TRBJ2-2; D might be TRBD1 (6 bases). Trimming took 8 bases from V and 1 from J, leaving 14 bases between them. The CDR3 totals 15 residues. CDR3 nucleotides: TGTGCCAGCCGATTAGGACAGATGAACACCGGGGAGCTGTTTTTT. This translates into CASRLGQMNTGELFF.

The chain links TRBV7-9 to TRBJ1-1; D is undetermined. This CDR3 region has 12 residues. Trimming removed 5 bases at V and 6 bases at J, with 10 bases between. Per germline, CDR1 SEHNR and CDR2 FQNEAQ (reference sequence). The chain's CDR3 is CASSQISAEAFF. The CDR3 DNA sequence: TGTGCCAGCAGCCAAATCTCCGCTGAAGCTTTCTTT.

This clonotype was picked up many times. The rearrangement joins TRBV20-1 to TRBJ1-6; tentative D call: TRBD1 (5 bases). This CDR3 has 14 amino acids. Trimming pared 2 bases from V and 10 bases from J, leaving 15 bases between. Germline V gene lookup returns CDR1 DFQATT and CDR2 SNEGSKA (reference sequence). The CDR3 here is CSARPGYGVSPLHF. The CDR3 DNA follows: TGCAGTGCTAGACCAGGGTATGGCGTCTCACCCCTCCACTTT.